This is a list of T cell receptor beta chains from one sample in a study of T-cell reconstitution after alpha-beta-depleted transplantation in children. Each CDR3 protein gets one entry after TCRdb re-called the PCR reads with MiXCR. The sample yields about 540,000 distinct CDR3 sequences, around 19% seen once. Sample: PBMCs from the stem cell graft donor, taken from the stem cell graft. These receptors all come from a human donor who donated a stem cell graft to a child with acute lymphoblastic leukemia. Each CDR3 is given with its conserved first and last residue. A D gene is named only where the DNA matches it firmly. The listing skips clone size in some rows; elsewhere it reads once, few, many or a size class.

clone size | D gene | J gene | V gene | CDR3 protein | CDR3 DNA
NA | TRBD1 | TRBJ2-2 | TRBV24-1 | CATSDLQGMGTGELFF | TGTGCCACCAGTGACTTACAGGGGATGGGCACCGGGGAGCTGTTTTTT
few | NA | TRBJ1-2 | TRBV7-3 | CASSLKAGANYGYTF | TGTGCCAGCAGCTTAAAAGCAGGGGCCAACTATGGCTACACCTTC
NA | NA | TRBJ1-1 | TRBV7-3 | CASSLDGAQMNTEAFF | TGTGCCAGCAGCCTTGACGGCGCCCAAATGAACACTGAAGCTTTCTTT
few | NA | TRBJ1-1 | TRBV12-3/TRBV12-4 | CASSFGGPNTEAFF | TGTGCCAGCAGTTTCGGCGGACCGAACACTGAAGCTTTCTTT
few | TRBD1 | TRBJ1-6 | TRBV12-3/TRBV12-4 | CASSFGGQTNSPLHF | TGTGCCAGCAGTTTCGGGGGACAGACCAATTCACCCCTCCACTTT
few | TRBD1 | TRBJ1-2 | TRBV15 | CATSRGSGTGNSNYGYTF | TGTGCCACCAGCAGGGGCTCCGGGACAGGGAATTCTAACTATGGCTACACCTTC
NA | NA | TRBJ2-5 | TRBV5-1 | CASSLRGSGKQETQYF | TGCGCCAGCAGCTTGCGTGGTAGCGGCAAACAAGAGACCCAGTACTTC
few | NA | TRBJ1-1 | TRBV27 | CASTWGSEAFF | TGTGCCAGCACCTGGGGGTCTGAAGCTTTCTTT
few | TRBD1 | TRBJ1-2 | TRBV7-8 | CASSLPGQGIYGYTF | TGTGCCAGCAGCTTGCCAGGACAGGGGATATATGGCTACACCTTC
NA | TRBD1 | TRBJ1-2 | TRBV3-1 | CASSQGSTGGVYGYTF | TGTGCCAGCAGCCAGGGATCGACAGGGGGCGTCTATGGCTACACCTTC
few | TRBD2 | TRBJ2-1 | TRBV3-1 | CASSQGIAGVQFF | TGTGCCAGCAGCCAAGGGATCGCGGGAGTTCAGTTCTTC
few | NA | TRBJ2-7 | TRBV6-5 | CASSFSLRFEQYF | TGTGCCAGCAGTTTTTCACTGCGCTTCGAGCAGTACTTC
few | NA | TRBJ1-2 | TRBV7-9 | CASSLVGRAYGYTF | TGTGCCAGCAGCTTAGTAGGGCGAGCCTATGGCTACACCTTC
NA | NA | TRBJ2-1 | TRBV20-1 | CSARSLSRSSYNEQFF | TGCAGTGCTAGGTCTCTTAGCCGATCATCCTACAATGAGCAGTTCTTC
NA | NA | TRBJ2-1 | TRBV5-1 | CASSGGANSEQFF | TGCGCCAGCAGCGGGGGTGCTAACAGTGAGCAGTTCTTC
few | NA | TRBJ2-7 | TRBV5-6 | CASSFIGIEPYEQYF | TGTGCCAGCAGCTTTATAGGGATCGAGCCCTACGAGCAGTACTTC
NA | TRBD1 | TRBJ2-7 | TRBV5-6 | CASSLGGAGQGFSSYEQYF | TGTGCCAGCAGCTTGGGGGGGGCGGGACAGGGGTTTAGCTCCTACGAGCAGTACTTC
NA | NA | TRBJ1-1 | TRBV20-1 | CSALGPGADTEAFF | TGCAGTGCCCTGGGGCCCGGGGCGGACACTGAAGCTTTCTTT
NA | TRBD2 | TRBJ2-5 | TRBV4-1 | CASSPIGTSGGQETQYF | TGCGCCAGCAGCCCCATAGGCACTAGCGGAGGTCAAGAGACCCAGTACTTC
NA | NA | TRBJ2-2 | TRBV13 | CASSLRISRFGYTGELFF | TGTGCCAGCAGCTTAAGAATATCGAGATTCGGGTACACCGGGGAGCTGTTTTTT
few | TRBD2 | TRBJ2-5 | TRBV7-9 | CASSSGLELEYQETQYF | TGTGCCAGCAGCTCCGGACTAGAGTTAGAATACCAAGAGACCCAGTACTTC
NA | NA | TRBJ2-7 | TRBV18 | CATSPKGGFPSYEQYF | TGTGCCACCTCACCAAAGGGGGGGTTCCCATCCTACGAGCAGTACTTC
few | TRBD1 | TRBJ1-6 | TRBV5-5 | CASSQGQGAYASPLHF | TGTGCCAGCAGCCAGGGACAGGGGGCCTATGCTTCACCCCTCCACTTT
NA | NA | TRBJ2-7 | TRBV15 | CATSRVSFYEQYF | TGTGCCACCAGCAGAGTAAGTTTTTACGAGCAGTACTTC
few | NA | TRBJ2-7 | TRBV29-1 | CSVVGEVGYEQYF | TGCAGCGTTGTTGGTGAAGTCGGCTACGAGCAGTACTTC
few | TRBD1 | TRBJ2-5 | TRBV29-1 | CSVDGIGTASQETQYF | TGCAGCGTTGACGGAATTGGGACAGCTTCACAAGAGACCCAGTACTTC
NA | NA | TRBJ1-4 | TRBV5-1 | CASSLEGFVDEKLFF | TGCGCCAGCAGCTTGGAGGGGTTCGTGGATGAAAAACTGTTTTTT
NA | NA | TRBJ1-2 | TRBV5-1 | CASTTSPLDRYGYTF | TGCGCCAGCACCACCTCCCCGCTTGATCGCTATGGCTACACCTTC
NA | TRBD2 | TRBJ2-5 | TRBV5-6 | CASSWAGLAGDQETQYF | TGTGCCAGCAGCTGGGCGGGACTAGCGGGGGACCAAGAGACCCAGTACTTC
NA | NA | TRBJ2-1 | TRBV6-5 | CASSYLEASYNEQFF | TGTGCCAGCAGTTACCTAGAGGCTTCCTACAATGAGCAGTTCTTC
NA | NA | TRBJ2-7 | TRBV12-3/TRBV12-4 | CASSWQENYEQYF | TGTGCCAGCAGTTGGCAGGAGAACTACGAGCAGTACTTC
few | NA | TRBJ2-1 | TRBV3-1 | CASSQLRQPLVYNEQFF | TGTGCCAGCAGCCAATTGCGCCAGCCCTTAGTTTACAATGAGCAGTTCTTC
few | NA | TRBJ1-5 | TRBV4-1 | CASSQDPGLNRQPQHF | TGCGCCAGCAGCCAAGATCCAGGGCTGAATCGTCAGCCCCAGCATTTT
NA | NA | TRBJ2-7 | TRBV7-8 | CASSLYGVYEQYF | TGTGCCAGTTCTCTATATGGGGTATACGAGCAGTACTTC
few | TRBD2 | TRBJ2-1 | TRBV7-9 | CASSRGGREWVYNEQFF | TGTGCCAGCAGTCGGGGCGGGCGGGAGTGGGTCTACAATGAGCAGTTCTTC
few | TRBD2 | TRBJ2-2 | TRBV29-1 | CSVVFRGRAGGELFF | TGCAGCGTTGTCTTCCGCGGGAGGGCAGGCGGGGAGCTGTTTTTT
NA | NA | TRBJ2-7 | TRBV5-1 | CASSPFQGSDHEQYF | TGCGCCAGCAGCCCCTTCCAGGGCTCGGACCACGAGCAGTACTTC
NA | NA | TRBJ1-3 | TRBV3-1 | CASSQDVNPGNTIYF | TGTGCCAGCAGCCAAGATGTTAACCCTGGAAACACCATATATTTT
few | TRBD2 | TRBJ2-1 | TRBV7-3 | CASSITSGNAAEQFF | TGTGCCAGCAGCATTACTAGCGGGAATGCCGCTGAGCAGTTCTTC
few | TRBD1 | TRBJ1-1 | TRBV15 | CATSRSTGTGSAEAFF | TGTGCCACCAGCAGATCAACCGGGACAGGGTCTGCTGAAGCTTTCTTT
NA | TRBD2 | TRBJ2-1 | TRBV14 | CASSQGLAVAGEQFF | TGTGCCAGCAGCCAGGGACTAGCGGTCGCAGGGGAGCAGTTCTTC
few | TRBD2 | TRBJ2-1 | TRBV7-3 | CASSSGTSDYNEQFF | TGTGCCAGCAGCTCCGGGACTAGCGACTACAATGAGCAGTTCTTC
few | NA | TRBJ1-1 | TRBV10-3 | CAIKEGTGGVTEAFF | TGTGCCATCAAAGAGGGGACGGGAGGGGTCACTGAAGCTTTCTTT
NA | TRBD1 | TRBJ2-7 | TRBV4-1 | CASSQDQGAIGEQYF | TGCGCCAGCAGCCAAGACCAGGGGGCTATCGGAGAGCAGTACTTC
few | NA | TRBJ2-7 | TRBV9 | CASSVAGNTVYEQYF | TGTGCCAGCAGCGTAGCCGGAAATACAGTCTACGAGCAGTACTTC
NA | TRBD1 | TRBJ1-5 | TRBV20-1 | CSAPRGGRQPQHF | TGCAGTGCCCCGAGAGGGGGCCGTCAGCCCCAGCATTTT
NA | NA | TRBJ1-1 | TRBV5-1 | CASSLGTARNTEAFF | TGCGCCAGCAGCTTGGGGACAGCGAGAAACACTGAAGCTTTCTTT
once | NA | TRBJ2-6 | TRBV18 | CASSPIRASGANVLTF | TGTGCCAGCTCACCGATCAGGGCCTCTGGGGCCAACGTCCTGACTTTC
NA | NA | TRBJ2-5 | TRBV7-2 | CASSIRPGAAETQYF | TGTGCCAGCAGCATCCGACCGGGGGCGGCGGAGACCCAGTACTTC